This TCR beta chain stems from a study of regulatory T cells in long-lasting Graves disease. Time point here: newly diagnosed GD, antithyroid drugs for less than 3 months. Construction of the TCR library relied on RNA isolated from PBMCs. This CDR3 spans 18 amino acids. The V end lost 3 bases, the J end lost 0 bases, and 15 bases lay between the germline ends. Germline CDR1 SGHAT, CDR2 FQNNGV. Construction of the TCR beta libraries employed iRepertoire HTBI primers in conjunction with Arm-PCR of CDR3 regions. TCRdb independently ran MiXCR on the multiplex PCR reads; one entry per CDR3 protein. The table shows around 500,000 distinct CDR3 sequences, with less than 15% occurring only once. The sample was also linked to a second study, of T cells in Graves' hyperthyroidism and ophthalmopathy.

The material was peripheral blood mononuclear cells (PBMCs), obtained at new diagnosis, from a patient treated with antithyroid drugs. The receptor was isolated from a man younger than 40 with Graves disease. V gene TRBV11-2 combines with J gene TRBJ2-6, with D maybe TRBD1 (7 bases). In DNA, the CDR3 is TGTGCCAGCAGCTTCTACAGGGGACTTATCTCTGGGGCCAACGTCCTGACTTTC. This encodes CASSFYRGLISGANVLTF.